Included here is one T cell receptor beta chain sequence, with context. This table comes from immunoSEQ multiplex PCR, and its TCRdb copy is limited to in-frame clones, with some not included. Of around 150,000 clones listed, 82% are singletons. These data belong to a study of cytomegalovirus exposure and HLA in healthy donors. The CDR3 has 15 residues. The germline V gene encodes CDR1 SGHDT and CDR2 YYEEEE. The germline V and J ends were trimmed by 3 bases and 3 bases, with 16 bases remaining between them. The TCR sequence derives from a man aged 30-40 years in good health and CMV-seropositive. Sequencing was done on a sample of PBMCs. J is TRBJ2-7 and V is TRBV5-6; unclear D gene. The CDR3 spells CASSSGSPSYYEQYF. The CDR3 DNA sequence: TGTGCCAGCAGCTCCGGGTCTCCCTCCTACTACGAGCAGTACTTC.